Listed below are T cell receptor beta chains from one sample, sequenced in a study of cytomegalovirus exposure and HLA in healthy donors. Measured with immunoSEQ multiplex PCR; TCRdb has only the in-frame clones, and not every one. Of 100,000 to 120,000 clones detected, approximately 90% appear once; the ten largest clones hold more than 1.4%. Sequenced sample: PBMCs. The receptors were gathered from a woman aged 30 to 39 in good health and CMV-seropositive. CDR3s include the opening cysteine and the closing phenylalanine or tryptophan. A D gene is named only where the DNA matches it firmly. A row's size may be missing; if present it is once, few, many or a size class.

j_call: TRBJ1-3; d_call: .; clone_size: .; v_call: TRBV30; cdr3_aa: CAWEVGNTIYF; cdr3_nt: TGTGCCTGGGAGGTTGGAAACACCATATATTTT
j_call: TRBJ2-1; d_call: .; clone_size: .; v_call: TRBV5-4; cdr3_aa: CASSLFGQQQFF; cdr3_nt: TGTGCCAGCAGCTTGTTTGGACAGCAGCAGTTCTTC
j_call: TRBJ2-7; d_call: .; clone_size: .; v_call: TRBV18; cdr3_aa: CASSPLGQGPYEQYF; cdr3_nt: TGTGCCAGCTCACCACTCGGGCAGGGGCCCTACGAGCAGTACTTC
j_call: TRBJ1-6; d_call: TRBD1; clone_size: .; v_call: TRBV4-2; cdr3_aa: CASSPRQGAGSPLHF; cdr3_nt: TGTGCCAGCAGCCCGCGTCAGGGGGCAGGATCACCCCTCCACTTT
j_call: TRBJ2-3; d_call: .; clone_size: .; v_call: TRBV27; cdr3_aa: CASTSWRDTDTQYF; cdr3_nt: TGTGCCAGCACCTCCTGGAGGGACACAGATACGCAGTATTTT
j_call: TRBJ1-3; d_call: .; clone_size: .; v_call: TRBV28; cdr3_aa: CASSLAGNSGNTIYF; cdr3_nt: TGTGCCAGCAGTTTAGCAGGGAACTCTGGAAACACCATATATTTT
j_call: TRBJ2-1; d_call: .; clone_size: .; v_call: TRBV11-3; cdr3_aa: CASSLEFKQGGYNEQFF; cdr3_nt: TGTGCCAGCAGCTTAGAGTTTAAGCAGGGGGGATACAATGAGCAGTTCTTC
j_call: TRBJ2-3; d_call: TRBD2; clone_size: .; v_call: TRBV29-1; cdr3_aa: CSVVPGGGSSRPDTQYF; cdr3_nt: TGCAGCGTTGTTCCGGGCGGGGGATCTTCTAGGCCAGATACGCAGTATTTT
j_call: TRBJ2-7; d_call: .; clone_size: few; v_call: TRBV5-1; cdr3_aa: CASSASVTSYEQYF; cdr3_nt: TGCGCCAGCAGCGCTAGCGTTACATCCTACGAGCAGTACTTC
j_call: TRBJ1-6; d_call: .; clone_size: .; v_call: TRBV27; cdr3_aa: CASSLGGSPSPLHF; cdr3_nt: TGTGCCAGCAGTTTGGGGGGGTCACCCTCACCCCTCCACTTT
j_call: TRBJ2-3; d_call: TRBD2; clone_size: .; v_call: TRBV4-2; cdr3_aa: CASSQGTSGGADTQYF; cdr3_nt: TGTGCCAGCAGCCAAGGGACTAGCGGGGGGGCAGATACGCAGTATTTT
j_call: TRBJ1-5; d_call: .; clone_size: .; v_call: TRBV30; cdr3_aa: CAWSSGHNQPQHF; cdr3_nt: TGTGCCTGGAGTTCCGGACACAATCAGCCCCAGCATTTT
j_call: TRBJ2-3; d_call: .; clone_size: .; v_call: TRBV6-6; cdr3_aa: CASSYSSLDTQYF; cdr3_nt: TGTGCCAGCAGTTACTCCAGTCTCGATACGCAGTATTTT
j_call: TRBJ2-7; d_call: TRBD2; clone_size: .; v_call: TRBV7-2; cdr3_aa: CASSLGTSGNYEQYF; cdr3_nt: TGTGCCAGCAGTCTCGGGACTAGCGGCAACTACGAGCAGTACTTC
j_call: TRBJ2-7; d_call: .; clone_size: .; v_call: TRBV18; cdr3_aa: CASSPVAHYEQYF; cdr3_nt: TGTGCCAGCTCACCAGTAGCTCACTACGAGCAGTACTTC
j_call: TRBJ1-1; d_call: .; clone_size: .; v_call: TRBV19; cdr3_aa: CASSIALYQAEAFF; cdr3_nt: TGTGCCAGTAGTATAGCCCTTTATCAGGCTGAAGCTTTCTTT
j_call: TRBJ2-2; d_call: TRBD1; clone_size: .; v_call: TRBV9; cdr3_aa: CASSVASGGPGELFF; cdr3_nt: TGTGCCAGCAGCGTAGCATCAGGGGGCCCCGGGGAGCTGTTTTTT
j_call: TRBJ2-5; d_call: .; clone_size: .; v_call: TRBV7-9; cdr3_aa: CASSQGWGPWGETQYF; cdr3_nt: TGTGCCAGCAGCCAAGGGTGGGGGCCCTGGGGAGAGACCCAGTACTTC
j_call: TRBJ2-5; d_call: TRBD1; clone_size: .; v_call: TRBV7-9; cdr3_aa: CASSPLGQRVETQYF; cdr3_nt: TGTGCCAGCAGCCCACTGGGACAGAGGGTGGAGACCCAGTACTTC
j_call: TRBJ1-4; d_call: TRBD1; clone_size: .; v_call: TRBV4-2; cdr3_aa: CASSQEGQGEEKLFF; cdr3_nt: TGTGCCAGCAGCCAAGAGGGCCAGGGGGAAGAAAAACTGTTTTTT
j_call: TRBJ2-5; d_call: .; clone_size: .; v_call: TRBV20-1; cdr3_aa: CSAEDQETQYF; cdr3_nt: TGCAGTGCTGAGGATCAAGAGACCCAGTACTTC
j_call: TRBJ2-1; d_call: TRBD1; clone_size: .; v_call: TRBV29-1; cdr3_aa: CSAYNRGRTYNEQFF; cdr3_nt: TGCAGCGCCTATAACAGGGGTCGTACCTACAATGAGCAGTTCTTC
j_call: TRBJ2-3; d_call: TRBD2; clone_size: .; v_call: TRBV5-1; cdr3_aa: CASSLRRGREADTQYF; cdr3_nt: TGCGCCAGCAGCTTGCGGAGAGGGCGGGAGGCAGATACGCAGTATTTT